This is a list of T cell receptor beta chains from one sample in a study of T-cell reconstitution after alpha-beta-depleted transplantation in children. TCRdb passed the PCR reads through MiXCR, listing each CDR3 protein once. The profile shows 95,000 to 150,000 distinct CDR3 sequences, about 23% of them singletons. The sequencing here drew on PBMCs, mostly from graft donor cells, taken 180 days after TCRalphabeta/CD19-depleted stem cell transplant. These receptors were collected from a male patient between 2 and 10 years old who had a stem cell transplant for chronic granulomatous disease, so the T cells may come from the graft donor. The CDR3 runs from the conserved cysteine through the conserved F or W. A D gene is named only where the DNA matches it firmly. Only some rows state a clone size, as once, few, many or a class for expanded clones.

.,.,TRBV13,TRBJ2-1,TGTGCCAGCAGCCACAGGGAAATAACCTACAATGAGCAGTTCTTC,CASSHREITYNEQFF
TRBD1,many,TRBV15,TRBJ2-4,TGTGCCACAGACAGGGGAGGAATGACCAAAAACATTCAGTACTTC,CATDRGGMTKNIQYF
.,few,TRBV29-1,TRBJ1-2,TGCAGCGTTGAGGTTCCGGTTGGGATTTCGGGCACCTTC,CSVEVPVGISGTF
.,many,TRBV29-1,TRBJ1-1,TGCAGCGCCGGACAGACTAACACTGAAGCTTTCTTT,CSAGQTNTEAFF
TRBD2,.,TRBV5-1,TRBJ2-1,TGCGCCAGCAGCCCAGGACTAGCGGGAGAACTTGAGCAGTTCTTC,CASSPGLAGELEQFF
.,many,TRBV20-1,TRBJ2-5,TGCAGTGCGTCCAGGAACCAAGAGACCCAGTACTTC,CSASRNQETQYF
TRBD2,.,TRBV20-1,TRBJ2-7,TGCAGTGCTAGTAGTCTACTAGCGGGAGGCGGGGAGCAGTACTTC,CSASSLLAGGGEQYF
.,many,TRBV20-1,TRBJ2-3,TGCAGTGCTAGAGATCCCCTCACAGATACGCAGTATTTT,CSARDPLTDTQYF
.,few,TRBV20-1,TRBJ2-1,TGCAGTGCTAAGAGCTCCTACAATGAGCAGTTCTTC,CSAKSSYNEQFF
TRBD2,few,TRBV5-1,TRBJ2-7,TGCGCCAGCAGCTGTGGGCGGGAGGGAGTATACGAGCAGTACTTC,CASSCGREGVYEQYF
TRBD1,few,TRBV20-1,TRBJ1-3,TGCAGTGCTAAATCCGGGACAGGCTCTGGAAACACCATATATTTT,CSAKSGTGSGNTIYF
TRBD1,.,TRBV20-1,TRBJ1-2,TGCAGTGCTAGAAGCACTCCACGGGACAGATTAAACTATGGCTACACCTTC,CSARSTPRDRLNYGYTF
TRBD2,.,TRBV7-3,TRBJ2-3,TGTGCCAGCACCTTAACGTCTCGGGCGGGGGGCACAGATACGCAGTATTTT,CASTLTSRAGGTDTQYF
.,many,TRBV12-3/TRBV12-4,TRBJ2-5,TGTGCCAGCAGTTGGGGACGATTTCAAGAGACCCAGTACTTC,CASSWGRFQETQYF
TRBD2,.,TRBV20-1,TRBJ2-5,TGCAGTGCTAGAGATCGGGGGGGCAGGGAGACCCAGTACTTC,CSARDRGGRETQYF
.,.,TRBV3-1,TRBJ2-5,TGTGCCAGCAGCCAAGATTCATCGACTAGAAGAAAGACCCAGTACTTC,CASSQDSSTRRKTQYF
TRBD1,many,TRBV12-3/TRBV12-4,TRBJ1-2,TGTGCCAGCAAAAGGGGGCGTCAGGACTATGGCTACACCTTC,CASKRGRQDYGYTF
.,few,TRBV4-2,TRBJ2-7,TGTGCCAGCAGCCAAGGATCCCTTGGCTCCTACGAGCAGTACTTC,CASSQGSLGSYEQYF
TRBD1,.,TRBV6-2/TRBV6-3,TRBJ2-7,TGTGCCAGCAGTTACGGGACAGACTCCTACGAGCAGTACTTC,CASSYGTDSYEQYF
.,few,TRBV7-2,TRBJ2-6,TGTGCCAGCAGCGCAAGAGACTCTGGGGCCAACGTCCTGACTTTC,CASSARDSGANVLTF
TRBD1,few,TRBV30,TRBJ2-6,TGTGCCTGGTCCCGGGACAGCTACTCTGGGGCCAACGTCCTGACTTTC,CAWSRDSYSGANVLTF
TRBD2,many,TRBV20-1,TRBJ2-5,TGCAGTGCGACACCACTAGCGGGAGGTGGAGAGACCCAGTACTTC,CSATPLAGGGETQYF
TRBD2,.,TRBV9,TRBJ2-7,TGTGCCAGCAGCGTAGACCCGCCCGGTGGACTAGTCGGCGAGCAGTACTTC,CASSVDPPGGLVGEQYF